Listed below are T cell receptor beta chains from one sample, sequenced in a study of shared clonotypes between healthy human individuals. Data came from immunoSEQ multiplex PCR; TCRdb stores just in-frame clones and leaves some out. The table includes 700,000 to 950,000 clones, 90% to 97% detected once. The sample consisted of naive CD8+ T cells sorted from blood. Receptor source: a man aged 30 to 39 in good health. The CDR3 runs from the conserved cysteine through the conserved F or W. The D gene is left open where the match is weak. Where a row states a size, it is once, few, many or the class of an expanded clone; other rows omit it.

clone_size j_call d_call v_call cdr3_nt cdr3_aa
NA TRBJ2-7 TRBD1 TRBV7-9 TGTGCCAGCAGCTCGGGACAGGCAGGGTCCTACGAGCAGTACTTC CASSSGQAGSYEQYF
NA TRBJ1-1 NA TRBV6-5 TGTGCCAGCAGTGTCCAGGGGCGCGGGACTGAAGCTTTCTTT CASSVQGRGTEAFF
NA TRBJ1-5 NA TRBV6-1 TGTGCCAGCAGTGAATTAGGGTACGTCGGAGCCCAGCATTTT CASSELGYVGAQHF
NA TRBJ2-7 NA TRBV4-1 TGCGCCAGCAGCCCCACGGGATCCTACGAGCAGTACTTC CASSPTGSYEQYF
NA TRBJ2-7 NA TRBV9 TGTGCCAGCAGCGCAGTTCAGGGGTCCGAGCAGTACTTC CASSAVQGSEQYF
NA TRBJ2-1 NA TRBV18 TGTGCCAGCTCACCAGACGGCAATGAGCAGTTCTTC CASSPDGNEQFF
NA TRBJ2-7 NA TRBV27 TGTGCCAGCCGGGTTGGATCGAGCTCCTACGAGCAGTACTTC CASRVGSSSYEQYF
NA TRBJ2-3 NA TRBV6-5 TGTGCCAGCAGTTACGGGGCAGGGGGCACAGATACGCAGTATTTT CASSYGAGGTDTQYF
NA TRBJ2-1 TRBD2 TRBV27 TGTGCCAGCAGTCCACACCTATTCGCGGGAGGACTCAATGAGCAGTTCTTC CASSPHLFAGGLNEQFF
once TRBJ2-1 NA TRBV7-8 TGTGCCAGCAGCTTGGCCTTCGGTAATGAGCAGTTCTTC CASSLAFGNEQFF
NA TRBJ2-1 TRBD2 TRBV7-2 TGTGCCAGCAGCACCCCTAGCGGGAGGGAGGATGAGCAGTTCTTC CASSTPSGREDEQFF
NA TRBJ2-7 TRBD2 TRBV28 TGTGCCAGCAGGGTACCGGGACTAGCGGGAGACGAGCAGTACTTC CASRVPGLAGDEQYF
NA TRBJ2-7 NA TRBV2 TGTGCCAGCGGGGGCAGGGGAGCCTACGAGCAGTACTTC CASGGRGAYEQYF
NA TRBJ2-5 TRBD2 TRBV7-2 TGTGCCAGCACCACGGGTTGGCAAGCGGGAGAGGGAGAGACCCAGTACTTC CASTTGWQAGEGETQYF
NA TRBJ1-1 NA TRBV29-1 TGCAGCGTTTACGACGGGAACACTGAAGCTTTCTTT CSVYDGNTEAFF
NA TRBJ1-4 TRBD1 TRBV4-1 TGCGCCAGCAGCCCGAGACAGGGGGGAAGTAAAAATGAAAAGCTGTTTTTT CASSPRQGGSKNEKLFF
NA TRBJ2-1 NA TRBV18 TGTGCCAGCTCACCACCGAGGGGAGGTGGGCTTTACCGGAATGAGCAGTTCTTC CASSPPRGGGLYRNEQFF
NA TRBJ2-1 NA TRBV29-1 TGCAGCGTCCTTATTACTAGTTACAATGAGCAGTTCTTC CSVLITSYNEQFF
once TRBJ1-3 NA TRBV11-1 TGTGCCAGCAGCGCCGGGACATTCTCTGGAAACACCATATATTTT CASSAGTFSGNTIYF
NA TRBJ1-4 NA TRBV5-1 TGCGCCAGCAGCTTTAGGGGGGACCGCGAAAAACTGTTTTTT CASSFRGDREKLFF
NA TRBJ2-7 NA TRBV9 TGTGCCAGCAGCGAGGACACGTACTACGAGCAGTACTTC CASSEDTYYEQYF
NA TRBJ2-2 NA TRBV5-4 TGTGCCAGCAGCCATGTCTCAGGGTTTGGTTCCGGGGAGCTGTTTTTT CASSHVSGFGSGELFF
NA TRBJ2-1 NA TRBV27 TGTGCCAGCAGTGCACCGACAACCACCAAAGGCAATGAGCAGTTCTTC CASSAPTTTKGNEQFF
NA TRBJ1-1 TRBD1 TRBV25-1 TGTGCCAGCAGTAACAGGGGCGGCACTGAAGCTTTCTTT CASSNRGGTEAFF
NA TRBJ2-7 NA TRBV7-2 TGTGCCAGCAGCTTAGATACGTCCTACGAGCAGTACTTC CASSLDTSYEQYF
NA TRBJ2-7 NA TRBV5-1 TGCGCCAGCAGCTTGGATAAGGCCTACGAGCAGTACTTC CASSLDKAYEQYF
NA TRBJ2-7 TRBD1 TRBV29-1 TGCAGCGTTGAGTTTCCGGGACAGACCTCTTTCGAGCAGTACTTC CSVEFPGQTSFEQYF
NA TRBJ1-1 NA TRBV5-1 TGCGCCAGCAGCTTGAACTCAAGGGGGTATTTGAACACTGAAGCTTTCTTT CASSLNSRGYLNTEAFF
NA TRBJ1-1 NA TRBV27 TGTGCCAGCAGTTACTCGGCCGGGGGGGAAGCTTTCTTT CASSYSAGGEAFF
NA TRBJ2-1 NA TRBV5-4 TGTGCCAGCAGCTCGACCTCCTACAATGAGCAGTTCTTC CASSSTSYNEQFF